The 5 T cell receptor beta chains listed next were all sequenced from one sample in a study of cytomegalovirus exposure and HLA in healthy donors. Use of 60 Vbeta and 13 Jbeta primers characterized the PCR. Profiled with immunoSEQ multiplex PCR; TCRdb holds only in-frame clones, not every one. The sample records tens of thousands of clones, just under 85% being singletons. The material sequenced was PBMCs. These TCRs come from a young woman in good health and CMV-seropositive.

This chain joins TRBV10-3 and TRBJ2-7; D might be TRBD2 (6 bases). This CDR3 contains 12 residues. Germline-derived CDR1 and CDR2 are ENHRY and SYGVKD. Trimming cost V 10 bases and J 0 bases, with 10 bases left between them. CDR3 sequence (DNA): TGTGCCAGCGGGACGCCCTCCTACGAGCAGTACTTC. It specifies CASGTPSYEQYF.

The chain has TRBV4-1 and TRBJ2-3, with a possible D match to TRBD1 (5 bases). CDR1 and CDR2 (germline): MGHRA, YSYEKL. Trimming took off 0 bases at V and 0 bases at J, with 13 bases between the two ends. This CDR3 spans 17 amino acids. Here the CDR3 DNA reads TGCGCCAGCAGCCAAGAACCTCAGGGTTGGAGCACAGATACGCAGTATTTT. It codes for CASSQEPQGWSTDTQYF.

The chain uses TRBV30 and TRBJ1-1; D is unresolved. Trimming cost V 0 bases and J 0 bases, with 8 bases left between them. The CDR3 extends over 14 amino acids. Germline V gives CDR1 GTSNPN, CDR2 SVGIG (reference sequence). Here the CDR3 reads CAWSVQPMNTEAFF. DNA for the CDR3: TGTGCCTGGAGTGTACAACCCATGAACACTGAAGCTTTCTTT.

The chain joins TRBV9 to TRBJ1-4; D gene uncertain. V lost 6 bases and J 7 bases, leaving 10 bases between the germline ends. Germline CDR1 reads SGDLS; CDR2 reads YYNGEE. The CDR3 is 12 residues long. The CDR3 DNA reads as TGTGCCAGCATCCCCGGGAGTGAAAAACTGTTTTTT. It yields the protein CASIPGSEKLFF.

J is TRBJ2-7 and V is TRBV9, with 10 bases identical to TRBD1. The CDR3 covers 15 residues. Germline trimming cut 0 bases from V and 1 base from J; bases unmatched to any gene: 1. In germline, CDR1 is SGDLS, CDR2 YYNGEE. The DNA of the CDR3 is TGTGCCAGCAGCGTAGGGGACAGGGGTTCCTACGAGCAGTACTTC. Protein: CASSVGDRGSYEQYF. Together with reference TRBV9 and TRBJ2-7, the CDR3 gives the full variable domain: DSGVTQTPKHLITATGQRVTLRCSPRSGDLSVYWYQQSLDQGLQFLIQYYNGEERAKGNILERFSAQQFPDLHSELNLSSLELGDSALYFCASSVGDRGSYEQYFGPGTRLTVT.